This record looks at one T cell receptor beta chain sequence and its context. These data belong to a study of shared clonotypes between healthy human individuals. Healthy HIV-negative adults without recent acute infections or vaccinations served as donors. CDR1 and CDR2 from the germline V gene are MDHEN and SYDVKM. This CDR3 is 17 amino acids long. The method was immunoSEQ multiplex PCR; TCRdb's version includes in-frame clones alone and lacks a portion of them. The sample includes about 520,000 clones, around 96% of them seen just once. The origin of this receptor is a woman between 25 and 40 years old in good health. The chain joins TRBV28 to TRBJ2-5; 7 bases are a match to TRBD2. The J call could be wrong; TRBJ2-7 is a better fit for the DNA end. Sequenced sample: naive CD4+ T cells sorted from blood. Subset indicated: CD45RA+ positively selected. The DNA for the CDR3 is TGTGCCAGCAGTTTGCAGTGGGGAGGGGTGGGCTCCTACGAGCAGTACTTC. Translating it yields CASSLQWGGVGSYEQYF.